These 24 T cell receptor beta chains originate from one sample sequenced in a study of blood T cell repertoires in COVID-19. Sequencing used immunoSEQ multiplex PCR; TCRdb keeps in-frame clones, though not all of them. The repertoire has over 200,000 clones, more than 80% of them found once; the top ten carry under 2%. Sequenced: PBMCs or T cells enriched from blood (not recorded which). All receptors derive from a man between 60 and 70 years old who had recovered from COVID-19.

CDR3 amino acids: CASSIREWSYGYTF. The CDR3 DNA follows: TGTGCCAGTAGTATTAGGGAGTGGAGCTATGGCTACACCTTC. The J gene is TRBJ1-2, the V gene TRBV19; D remains unclear. Trimming stripped 3 bases from V and 4 bases from J, with 12 bases between. CDR3 length equals 14 residues. CDR1 is LNHDA, CDR2 SQIVND, per germline (reference sequence).

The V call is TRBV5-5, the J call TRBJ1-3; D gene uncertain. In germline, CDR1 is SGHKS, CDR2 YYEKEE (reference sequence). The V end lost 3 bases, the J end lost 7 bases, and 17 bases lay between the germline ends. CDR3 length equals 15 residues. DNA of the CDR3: TGTGCCAGCAGCTACAGCTGGGCGGGTTCCAACACCATATATTTT. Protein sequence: CASSYSWAGSNTIYF.

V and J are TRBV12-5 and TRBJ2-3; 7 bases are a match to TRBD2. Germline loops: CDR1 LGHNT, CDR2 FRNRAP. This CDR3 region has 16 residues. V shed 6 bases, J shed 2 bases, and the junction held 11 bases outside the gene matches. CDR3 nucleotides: TGTGCTAGTGGACGGGGCGGGGGAGATAACACAGATACGCAGTATTTT. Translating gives CASGRGGGDNTDTQYF. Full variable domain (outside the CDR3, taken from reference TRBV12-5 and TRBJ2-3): DARVTQTPRHKVTEMGQEVTMRCQPILGHNTVFWYRQTMMQGLELLAYFRNRAPLDDSGMPKDRFSAEMPDATLATLKIQPSEPRDSAVYFCASGRGGGDNTDTQYFGPGTRLTVL.

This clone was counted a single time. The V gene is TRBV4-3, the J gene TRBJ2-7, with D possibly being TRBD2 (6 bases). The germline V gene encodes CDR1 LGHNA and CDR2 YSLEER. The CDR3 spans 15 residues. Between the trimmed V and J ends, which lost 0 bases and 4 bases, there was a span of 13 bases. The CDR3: CASSQDRGLTYEQYF. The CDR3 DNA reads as TGCGCCAGCAGCCAAGATCGGGGACTGACTTACGAGCAGTACTTC.

The CDR3 DNA is TGTGCCAGTAGTATTTTGGGACAGGCGATCTCTGGGGCCAACGTCCTGACTTTC. Translation gives CASSILGQAISGANVLTF. The chain is built from TRBV19 and TRBJ2-6; 8 bases line up with TRBD1. Germline V CDR1 and CDR2: LNHDA, SQIVND (reference sequence). The CDR3 runs 18 residues. J lost 0 bases, V lost 3 bases, and 7 bases had no gene match.

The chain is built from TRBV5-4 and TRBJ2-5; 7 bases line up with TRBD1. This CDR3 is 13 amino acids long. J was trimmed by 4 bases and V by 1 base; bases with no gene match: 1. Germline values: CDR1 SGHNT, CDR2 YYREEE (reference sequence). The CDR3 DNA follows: TGTGCCAGCAGCTTGACAGGGGTAGAGACCCAGTACTTC. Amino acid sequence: CASSLTGVETQYF.

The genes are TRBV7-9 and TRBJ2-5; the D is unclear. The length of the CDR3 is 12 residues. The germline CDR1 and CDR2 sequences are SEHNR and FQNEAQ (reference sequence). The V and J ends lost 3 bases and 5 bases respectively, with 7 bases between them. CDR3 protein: CASSLLSETQYF. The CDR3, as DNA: TGTGCCAGCAGCTTGTTAAGCGAGACCCAGTACTTC.

The CDR3: CASSPPGQPFDTQYF. The DNA of the CDR3 is TGTGCCAGCTCACCACCGGGACAGCCCTTCGATACGCAGTATTTT. This chain connects TRBV18 to TRBJ2-3; 7 bases match TRBD1. This CDR3 has 15 residues. Germline CDR1 and CDR2: KGHSH and LQKENI. V trimming: 0 bases; J trimming: 6 bases; junction bases outside the gene matches: 6.

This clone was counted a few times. CDR3 amino acids: CASSLDRDKRAFF. CDR3 nucleotides: TGTGCCAGCAGCTTGGACAGGGACAAGCGGGCTTTCTTT. The chain couples TRBV5-8 to TRBJ1-1; tentative D call: TRBD1 (6 bases). V was clipped by 0 bases and J by 11 bases, with 14 bases between them. CDR3 length: 13 amino acids. Germline V CDR1 and CDR2: SGHTS, YDEGEE.

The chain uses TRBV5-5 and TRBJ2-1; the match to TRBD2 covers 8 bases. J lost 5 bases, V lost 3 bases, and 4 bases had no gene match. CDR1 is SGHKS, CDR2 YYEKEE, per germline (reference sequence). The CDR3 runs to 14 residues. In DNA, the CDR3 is TGTGCCAGCAGCTCCTTAGCGGGGAACAATGAGCAGTTCTTC. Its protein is CASSSLAGNNEQFF.

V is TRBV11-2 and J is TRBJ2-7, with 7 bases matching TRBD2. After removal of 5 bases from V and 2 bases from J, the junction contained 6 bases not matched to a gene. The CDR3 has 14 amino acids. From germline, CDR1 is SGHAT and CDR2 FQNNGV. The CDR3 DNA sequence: TGTGCCAGCAGCCCTGGCGGGGGAACCTACGAGCAGTACTTC. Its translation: CASSPGGGTYEQYF.

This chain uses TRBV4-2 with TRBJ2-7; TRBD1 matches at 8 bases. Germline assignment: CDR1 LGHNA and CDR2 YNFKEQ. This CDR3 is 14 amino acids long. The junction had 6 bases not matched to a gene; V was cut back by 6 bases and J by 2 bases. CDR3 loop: CASSPGTGTYEQYF. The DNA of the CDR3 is TGTGCCAGCAGTCCCGGGACAGGCACCTACGAGCAGTACTTC.

The CDR3 region has the DNA TGTGCCAGCAGCTTGGACATATCTGGAAACACCATATATTTT. Amino acids: CASSLDISGNTIYF. The chain has TRBV5-8 and TRBJ1-3; no clear D gene. The CDR3 loop spans 14 amino acids. V lost 0 bases, J lost 1 base, and 5 bases lay in between. The germline V gene encodes CDR1 SGHTS and CDR2 YDEGEE. The full variable domain, in which reference TRBV5-8 and TRBJ1-3 provide the parts outside the CDR3, is EAGVTQSPTHLIKTRGQQATLRCSPISGHTSVYWYQQALGLGLQFLLWYDEGEERNRGNFPPRFSGRQFPNYSSELNVNALELEDSALYLCASSLDISGNTIYFGEGSWLTVV.

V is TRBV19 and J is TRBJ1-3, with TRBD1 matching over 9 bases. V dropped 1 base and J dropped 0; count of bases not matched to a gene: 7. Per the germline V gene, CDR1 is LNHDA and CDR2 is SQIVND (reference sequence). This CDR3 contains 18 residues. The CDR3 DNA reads TGTGCCAGTAGTATAGTTCGGACAGGGGAAAGCTCTGGAAACACCATATATTTT. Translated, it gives CASSIVRTGESSGNTIYF.

For the CDR3, the DNA is TGTGCCAGCAGCTTAGGGACAGTTTACGGGCAGTTCTTC. It codes for CASSLGTVYGQFF. The V and J genes are TRBV7-2 and TRBJ2-1; D perhaps matches TRBD1 (6 bases). CDR1 is SGHTA, CDR2 FQGNSA, per germline. The V gene lost 1 base and the J gene lost 12 bases, with 13 bases spanning the gap. This CDR3 contains 13 residues.

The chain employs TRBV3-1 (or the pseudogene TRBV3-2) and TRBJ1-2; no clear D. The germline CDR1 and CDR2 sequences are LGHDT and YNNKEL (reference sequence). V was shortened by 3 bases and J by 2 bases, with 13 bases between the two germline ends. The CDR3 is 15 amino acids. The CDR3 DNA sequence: TGTGCCAGCAGCCACCCAGGAGGGTTAAACTATGGCTACACCTTC. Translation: CASSHPGGLNYGYTF.

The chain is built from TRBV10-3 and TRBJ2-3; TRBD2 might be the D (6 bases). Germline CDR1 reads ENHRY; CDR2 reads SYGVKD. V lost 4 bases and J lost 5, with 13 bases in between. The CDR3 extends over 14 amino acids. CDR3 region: CAISAGGTRDTQYF. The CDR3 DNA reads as TGTGCCATCAGTGCTGGGGGGACCCGAGATACGCAGTATTTT.

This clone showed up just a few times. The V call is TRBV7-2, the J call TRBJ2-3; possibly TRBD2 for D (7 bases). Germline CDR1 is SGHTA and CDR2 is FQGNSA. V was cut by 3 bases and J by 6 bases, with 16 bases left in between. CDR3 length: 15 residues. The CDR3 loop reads CASSFGGPPGDTQYF. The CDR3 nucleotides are TGTGCCAGCAGCTTCGGGGGGCCCCCGGGGGATACGCAGTATTTT.

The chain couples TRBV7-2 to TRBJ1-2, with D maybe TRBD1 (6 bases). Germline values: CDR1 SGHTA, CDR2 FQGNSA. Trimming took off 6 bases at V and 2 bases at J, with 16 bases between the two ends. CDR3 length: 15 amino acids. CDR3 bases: TGTGCCAGCAGTTTAAGGACAGAAGTGAACTATGGCTACACCTTC. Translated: CASSLRTEVNYGYTF.

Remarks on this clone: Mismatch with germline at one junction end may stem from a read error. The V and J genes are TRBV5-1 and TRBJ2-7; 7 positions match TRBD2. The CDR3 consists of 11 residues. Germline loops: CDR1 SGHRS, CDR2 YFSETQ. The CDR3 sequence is CASSLAGRLNF. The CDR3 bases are TGCGCCAGCAGCTTGGCCGGGAGGTTGAACTTC.

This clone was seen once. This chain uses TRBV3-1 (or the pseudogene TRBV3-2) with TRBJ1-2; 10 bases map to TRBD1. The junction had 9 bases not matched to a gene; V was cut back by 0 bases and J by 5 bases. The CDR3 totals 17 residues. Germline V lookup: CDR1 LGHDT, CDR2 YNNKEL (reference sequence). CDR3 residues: CASSQDLGDRGRYGYTF. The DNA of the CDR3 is TGTGCCAGCAGCCAAGATCTGGGGGACAGGGGCCGGTATGGCTACACCTTC.

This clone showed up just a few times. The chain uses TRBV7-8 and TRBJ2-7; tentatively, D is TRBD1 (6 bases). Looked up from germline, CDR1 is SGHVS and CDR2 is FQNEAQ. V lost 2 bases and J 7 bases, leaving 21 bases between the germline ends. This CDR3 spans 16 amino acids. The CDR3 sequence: CASSLTGQTFSGEQYF. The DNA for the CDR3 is TGTGCCAGCAGCTTAACGGGACAAACTTTCTCGGGGGAGCAGTACTTC.

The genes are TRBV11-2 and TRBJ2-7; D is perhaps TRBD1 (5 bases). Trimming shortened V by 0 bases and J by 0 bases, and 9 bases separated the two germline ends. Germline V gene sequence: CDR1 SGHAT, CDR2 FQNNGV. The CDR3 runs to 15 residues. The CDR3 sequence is CASSLDRVFSYEQYF. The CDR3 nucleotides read TGTGCCAGCAGCTTAGACAGGGTTTTCTCCTACGAGCAGTACTTC.

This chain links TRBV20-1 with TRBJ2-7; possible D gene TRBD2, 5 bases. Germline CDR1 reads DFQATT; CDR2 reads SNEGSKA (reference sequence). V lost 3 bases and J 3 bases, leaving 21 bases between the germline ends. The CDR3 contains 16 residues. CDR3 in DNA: TGCAGTGCTAGTCCCGCGACCTATAGCGCGAACTACGAGCAGTACTTC. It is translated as CSASPATYSANYEQYF.